This T cell receptor beta chain was sequenced during a study of T cell responses to AZD1222 COVID-19 vaccine. Study-level findings and limits: None of the repertoires were sampled until the peak T cell response had passed. Only 5 or 6 AZD1222 recipients were seropositive at baseline.

To note about this clone: Its antigen is undetermined.

The junction had 5 bases not matched to a gene; V was cut back by 8 bases and J by 5 bases. This CDR3 comprises 14 residues. Germline loops: CDR1 SGHRS, CDR2 YFSETQ. TCRdb's table, derived via immunoSEQ multiplex PCR, lists solely in-frame clones and lacks some. The repertoire holds some 70,000 clones, 75% to 90% seen once, with over 13% in the top ten. Second-dose groups at about 4 or about 12 weeks were pooled. Sequencing used peripheral blood, obtained 28 days after the second AZD1222 dose. The origin of this receptor is an adult who received the AZD1222 COVID-19 vaccine. The genes are TRBV5-1 and TRBJ2-2, with 11 nucleotides matching TRBD1. The DNA of the CDR3 is TGCGCCAGTTACGGACAGGGGGCTACCGGGGAGCTGTTTTTT. Translated, it gives CASYGQGATGELFF.